This record covers a single T cell receptor beta chain. Its antigen is as yet unknown. The CDR3 contains 16 residues. The V end was cut by 5 bases, the J end by 4 bases, with 18 bases between. Germline V gene data show CDR1 as LNHDA and CDR2 as SQIVND (reference sequence). These data are taken from a study of siplizumab effects on memory and regulatory T cells. The data were produced by immunoSEQ multiplex PCR, yet TCRdb's version contains in-frame clones alone and is incomplete. The data contain about 100,000 clones, about 91% of them singletons. Overall study findings and caveats: Alloreactive sequences that could be traced to unstimulated CD4+ memory cells showed a significant reduction under siplizumab.

This chain uses TRBV19 with TRBJ2-1, with D maybe TRBD2 (5 bases). The receptor was derived from a human donor in good health. Some clones in this sample may be carry-over from other donors' samples. The source material was CD4+ T cells sorted from blood. CDR3 bases: TGTGCCAGTAGTCCACGCGGGCGCAAGCCTTACAATGAGCAGTTCTTC. Protein: CASSPRGRKPYNEQFF.